This entry features one T cell receptor beta chain sequence. Its antigen is not known. The CDR3 carries no conserved terminal phenylalanine or tryptophan, so it likely arises from a read error. The sample is drawn from a study of T cells in Graves' hyperthyroidism and ophthalmopathy. Study-wide points: Onset of ophthalmopathy came a median approximately 6.9 months after the model predicted it. The blood repertoire included most of the expanded thyroid clonotypes above 0.001.

Germline V gene sequence: CDR1 MNHNS, CDR2 SASEGT. V lost 7 bases and J 2 bases, leaving 5 bases between the germline ends. CDR3 length: 11 amino acids. Uncontrolled infection, other autoimmune disease, pregnancy or lactation led to exclusion. On the basis of clinical symptoms, serum thyroxine and TRAb, thyroid ultrasound and orbital computed tomography, diagnoses were made. The CDR3 regions of TCR beta were amplified from RNA transcripts. The study used the HTBI primer set for a first-round RT-PCR of the TCR CDR3. MiXCR, applied by TCRdb to the multiplex PCR reads, yields one record per CDR3 protein. The sample holds about 560,000 distinct CDR3 sequences, about a sixth seen once.

This clonotype originated in a woman younger than 35 with Graves' hyperthyroidism. The sequenced sample consisted of blood. V gene TRBV6-1 combines with J gene TRBJ1-1, with unresolved D. The CDR3 nucleotides are TGTGCCAGCAATGTAAACACTGAAGCTTTCCTT. As protein: CASNVNTEAFL.